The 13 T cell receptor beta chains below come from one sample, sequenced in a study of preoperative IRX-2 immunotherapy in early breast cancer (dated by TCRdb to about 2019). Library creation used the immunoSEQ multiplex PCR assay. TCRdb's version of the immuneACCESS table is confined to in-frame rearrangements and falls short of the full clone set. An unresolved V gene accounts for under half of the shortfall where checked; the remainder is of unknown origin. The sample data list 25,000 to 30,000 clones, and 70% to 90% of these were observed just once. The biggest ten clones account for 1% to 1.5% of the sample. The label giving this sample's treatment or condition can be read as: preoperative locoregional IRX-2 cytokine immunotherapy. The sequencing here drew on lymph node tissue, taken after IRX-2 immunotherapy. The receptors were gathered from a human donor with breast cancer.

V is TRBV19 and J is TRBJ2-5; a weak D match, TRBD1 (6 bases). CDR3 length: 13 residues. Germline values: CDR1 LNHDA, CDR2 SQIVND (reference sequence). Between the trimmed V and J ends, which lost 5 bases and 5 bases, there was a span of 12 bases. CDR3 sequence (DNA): TGTGCCAGTAGTCAAGGGGGTCGGGAGACCCAGTACTTC. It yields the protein CASSQGGRETQYF.

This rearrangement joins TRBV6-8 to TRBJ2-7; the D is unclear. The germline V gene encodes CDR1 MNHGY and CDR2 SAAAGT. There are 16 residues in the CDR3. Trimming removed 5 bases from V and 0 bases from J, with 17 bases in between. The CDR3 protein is CASSDGPATPSYEQYF. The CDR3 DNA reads TGTGCCAGCAGTGATGGTCCGGCGACCCCCTCCTACGAGCAGTACTTC.

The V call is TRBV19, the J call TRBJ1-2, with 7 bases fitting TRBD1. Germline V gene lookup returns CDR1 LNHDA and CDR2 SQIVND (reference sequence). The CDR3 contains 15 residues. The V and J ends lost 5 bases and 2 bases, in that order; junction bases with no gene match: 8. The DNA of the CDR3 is TGTGCCAGTAGTTCCGGGACAGACAACAACTATGGCTACACCTTC. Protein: CASSSGTDNNYGYTF.

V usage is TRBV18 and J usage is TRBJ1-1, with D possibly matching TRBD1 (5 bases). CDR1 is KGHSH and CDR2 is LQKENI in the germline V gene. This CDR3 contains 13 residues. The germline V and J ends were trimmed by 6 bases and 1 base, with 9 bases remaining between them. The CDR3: CASSLDRNTEAFF. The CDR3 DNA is TGTGCCAGCTCCCTCGACAGGAACACTGAAGCTTTCTTT.

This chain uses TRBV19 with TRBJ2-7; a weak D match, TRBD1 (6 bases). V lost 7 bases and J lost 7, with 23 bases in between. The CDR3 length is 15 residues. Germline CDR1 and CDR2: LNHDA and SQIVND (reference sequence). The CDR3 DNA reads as TGTGCCAGTACCGGGACCACAGGGCGGTTTGGTGAGCAGTACTTC. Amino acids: CASTGTTGRFGEQYF.

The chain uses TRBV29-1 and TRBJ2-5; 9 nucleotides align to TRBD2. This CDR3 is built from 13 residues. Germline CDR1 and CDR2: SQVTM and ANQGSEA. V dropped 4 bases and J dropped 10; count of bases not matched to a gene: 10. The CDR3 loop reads CSVVPAGGRYQYF. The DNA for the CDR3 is TGCAGCGTTGTACCAGCGGGGGGCCGATACCAGTACTTC.

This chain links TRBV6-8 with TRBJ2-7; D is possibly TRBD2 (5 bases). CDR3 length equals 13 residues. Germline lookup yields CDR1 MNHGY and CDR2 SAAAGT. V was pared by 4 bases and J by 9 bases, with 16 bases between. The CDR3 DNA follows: TGTGCCAGCAGTTCCGCGAGTGTGGGGAGGCAGTACGTC. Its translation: CASSSASVGRQYV.

The CDR3 DNA is TGTGCCAGCAGAGCGAGGGAGACCCAGTACTTC. This encodes CASRARETQYF. This chain connects TRBV6-4 to TRBJ2-5, with no clear D. CDR1 is MRHNA, CDR2 SNTAGT, per germline. The germline V and J ends were trimmed by 6 bases and 5 bases, with 7 bases remaining between them. The CDR3 runs to 11 residues.

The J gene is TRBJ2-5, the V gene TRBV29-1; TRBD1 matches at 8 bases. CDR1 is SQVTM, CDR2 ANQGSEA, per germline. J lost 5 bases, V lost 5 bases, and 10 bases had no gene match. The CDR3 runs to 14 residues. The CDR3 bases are TGCAGCGTTACCCTGACAGGGGAGAGGGAGACCCAGTACTTC. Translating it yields CSVTLTGERETQYF.

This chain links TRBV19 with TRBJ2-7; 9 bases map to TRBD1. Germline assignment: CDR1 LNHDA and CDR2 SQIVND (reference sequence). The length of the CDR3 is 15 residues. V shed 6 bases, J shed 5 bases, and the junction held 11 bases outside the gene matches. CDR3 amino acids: CASSRGLDRGNEQYF. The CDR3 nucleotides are TGTGCCAGTAGCCGGGGGCTCGACAGGGGGAACGAGCAGTACTTC. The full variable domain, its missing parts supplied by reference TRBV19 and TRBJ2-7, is DGGITQSPKYLFRKEGQNVTLSCEQNLNHDAMYWYRQDPGQGLRLIYYSQIVNDFQKGDIAEGYSVSREKKESFPLTVTSAQKNPTAFYLCASSRGLDRGNEQYFGPGTRLTVT.

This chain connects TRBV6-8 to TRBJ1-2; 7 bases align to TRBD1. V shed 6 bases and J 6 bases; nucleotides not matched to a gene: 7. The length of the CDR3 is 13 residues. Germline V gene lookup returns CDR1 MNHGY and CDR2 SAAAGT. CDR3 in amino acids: CASSDRQGHGYTF. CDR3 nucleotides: TGTGCCAGCAGCGACAGACAGGGACATGGCTACACCTTC.

In DNA, the CDR3 is TGTGCCAGTAGTATAGATCCAGGGTGGGAGACCCAGTACTTC. Its translation: CASSIDPGWETQYF. This chain uses TRBV19 with TRBJ2-5; maybe TRBD1 (5 bases). Germline lookup yields CDR1 LNHDA and CDR2 SQIVND (reference sequence). The CDR3 totals 14 residues. V dropped 0 bases and J dropped 5 bases, with 10 bases sitting between them.

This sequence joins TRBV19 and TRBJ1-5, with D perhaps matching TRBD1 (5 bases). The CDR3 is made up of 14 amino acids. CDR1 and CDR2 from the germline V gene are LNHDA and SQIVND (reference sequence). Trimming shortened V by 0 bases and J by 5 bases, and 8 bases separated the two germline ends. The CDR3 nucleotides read TGTGCCAGTAGTATAGAGACAGACTATCAGCCCCAGCATTTT. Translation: CASSIETDYQPQHF. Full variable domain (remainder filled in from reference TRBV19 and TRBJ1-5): DGGITQSPKYLFRKEGQNVTLSCEQNLNHDAMYWYRQDPGQGLRLIYYSQIVNDFQKGDIAEGYSVSREKKESFPLTVTSAQKNPTAFYLCASSIETDYQPQHFGDGTRLSIL.